This note documents a single TCR delta chain sequence. The antigen remains unidentified. The data derive from a study of Vδ1+ human thymocytes. The study, taken as a whole, reports: Highly polyclonal TRG and TRD repertoires with Gaussian CDR3 length distributions appeared in thymus. Despite high sort purity, roughly 20% of thymic T cell receptor delta sequences were Vdelta2.

Alphabeta T cells were depleted, then CD3+ Vdelta1+ Vdelta2- thymocytes were FACS-sorted. Extracted RNA was reverse transcribed into cDNA. The CDR3 regions were amplified by multiplex PCR from V-gene primers to a constant-region primer. With CATT, TCRdb re-called clones from the multiplex PCR reads. This table has about 75,000 delta-chain clones, about 35% appearing once. CDR3 size: 21 residues. V shed 2 bases, J shed 3 bases, and the junction held 19 bases outside the gene matches. Germline V CDR1 and CDR2: TSWWSYY, QGS. The V call is TRDV1, the J call TRDJ1; 12 positions match TRDD3. The sequence was obtained from a boy in the first two years of life who had congenital heart surgery. The sample consisted of Vdelta1+ gamma-delta thymocytes from the thymus. Documented subset: FACS-sorted CD3+ TCRalphabeta- TCRVdelta1+ TCRVdelta2- thymocytes. In DNA form, the CDR3 reads TGTGCTCTTGGGGAAGGGCCCTCCACTTGGGGACTGGGGGATACATCCGATAAACTCATCTTT. Its translation is CALGEGPSTWGLGDTSDKLIF.